This T cell receptor (beta chain) was identified during a study of a mutant IDH1 vaccine in newly diagnosed glioma. Sequenced by immunoSEQ multiplex PCR; TCRdb stores in-frame clones only, minus some. The table records tens of thousands of clones, 70% to 85% of them present only once. Germline V gene data show CDR1 as SQVTM and CDR2 as ANQGSEA. CDR3 length: 13 amino acids. Between the trimmed V and J ends, which lost 6 bases and 7 bases, there was a span of 16 bases. For this clone: Its antigen remains unidentified.

Described time point: week 47, end of study. In the vaccine, a single dose held 300 ug of the mutant IDH1 20-mer peptide, along with topical imiquimod. This rearrangement joins TRBV29-1 to TRBJ1-5; TRBD1 might be the D (5 bases). The starting material was PBMCs, obtained from a glioma patient whose treatment included an IDH1 peptide vaccine. This receptor was obtained from a man aged 50-59 years with glioma. The DNA for the CDR3 is TGCAGCGTGGGGCAGGGAATGGGCCAGCCCCAGCATTTT. It translates to CSVGQGMGQPQHF.